This is a list of T cell receptor beta chains from one sample in a study of response to subunit inactivated influenza vaccine. TCRdb passed the RT-PCR reads through MiXCR, listing each CDR3 protein once. The table has 500,000 or so distinct CDR3 sequences, more than 15% seen once; the top ten hold 3%. Sequencing used CD4+ T cells sorted from PBMCs, obtained 23 to 25 months after vaccination. Source of these receptors: a man between 50 and 69 years old who received an inactivated influenza vaccine. CDR3s include the opening cysteine and the closing phenylalanine or tryptophan. A D gene is named only where the DNA matches it firmly. Not every row has a clone size; where given, it reads once, few, many or a size class.

clone_size	d_call	v_call	j_call	cdr3_nt	cdr3_aa
NA	NA	TRBV6-1	TRBJ2-7	TGTGCCAGCAGTACCCTGGACTACGGGTCCTACGAGCAGTACTTC	CASSTLDYGSYEQYF
few	NA	TRBV15	TRBJ2-2	TGTGCCACCAGCAGAGCAACAGGCAGGGCCGGGGAGCTGTTTTTT	CATSRATGRAGELFF
few	NA	TRBV5-5	TRBJ1-5	TGTGCCAGCAGCTTGGAGTGGGCAGGCCCCAGCAGCAATCAGCCCCAGCATTTT	CASSLEWAGPSSNQPQHF
few	TRBD1	TRBV29-1	TRBJ2-3	TGCAGCGTTGCACAGGGGAGCACAGATACGCAGTATTTT	CSVAQGSTDTQYF
NA	NA	TRBV20-1	TRBJ2-6	TGCAGTGCTAAAACAGGGTCTGGGGCCAACGTCCTGACTTTC	CSAKTGSGANVLTF
NA	NA	TRBV10-3	TRBJ2-1	TGTGCCATCAGGTCGGGTAGCGGCGGCAATGAGCAGTTCTTC	CAIRSGSGGNEQFF
few	TRBD1	TRBV28	TRBJ1-1	TGTGCCAGCAGTAGACAGGGGGGTATATTCGCCACTGAAGCTTTCTTT	CASSRQGGIFATEAFF
few	TRBD1	TRBV6-1	TRBJ1-4	TGTGCCAGCAACTCCCGGGACAGGGGCAATGAAAAACTGTTTTTT	CASNSRDRGNEKLFF
NA	TRBD2	TRBV11-3	TRBJ2-2	TGTGCCAGCAGCTCACCGGGACTAGTTCTTTATCCCACCGGGGAGCTGTTTTTT	CASSSPGLVLYPTGELFF
NA	NA	TRBV29-1	TRBJ2-7	TGCAGCGTTGAAGTTGGAGGGGCCTCCTACGAGCAGTACTTC	CSVEVGGASYEQYF
many	NA	TRBV5-1	TRBJ1-1	TGCGCCAGCAGCACCCATCCCGGGAACACTGAAGCTTTCTTT	CASSTHPGNTEAFF
medium-sized	NA	TRBV7-7	TRBJ2-2	TGTGCCAGCAGCTCCAGAGAGGCCGGGGAGCTGTTTTTT	CASSSREAGELFF
few	TRBD1	TRBV5-4	TRBJ2-6	TGTGCCAGCAGCTCGACAGGGATCGGGGCCAACGTCCTGACTTTC	CASSSTGIGANVLTF
many	TRBD2	TRBV12-3/TRBV12-4	TRBJ2-5	TGTGCCAGCAGTAAGGGACTAGCGGTTTCGTACTTC	CASSKGLAVSYF
few	TRBD1	TRBV7-8	TRBJ2-5	TGTGCCAGCAGCTTAGTAGGACAGGGCCAGAAACAAGAGACCCAGTACTTC	CASSLVGQGQKQETQYF
NA	TRBD1	TRBV7-9	TRBJ2-2	TGTGCCAGCAGGGACAGGGGGCCGAACACCGGGGAGCTGTTTTTT	CASRDRGPNTGELFF
few	TRBD2	TRBV6-1	TRBJ2-1	TGTGCCAGCAGTAGCCGGGAGGGCCCCCATGAGCAGTTCTTC	CASSSREGPHEQFF
many	NA	TRBV18	TRBJ1-1	TGCGCCAGCAGCCCTGGGGGGAACACTGAAGCTTTCTTT	CASSPGGNTEAFF
NA	NA	TRBV7-9	TRBJ1-6	TGTGCCAGCAGCTACAATTACGGACGCTCCTATAATTCACCCCTCCACTTT	CASSYNYGRSYNSPLHF
many	TRBD2	TRBV20-1	TRBJ2-3	TGCAGTGCTAGTCCTAGCGGGCGAACAGATACGCAGTATTTT	CSASPSGRTDTQYF
NA	NA	TRBV7-9	TRBJ2-1	TGTGCCAGCAGCTTGTCTTCCCGGGAGCATGAGCAGTTCTTC	CASSLSSREHEQFF
NA	NA	TRBV6-1	TRBJ2-1	TGTGCCAGCAGCTCATCGGCGAGGACCCCGGGCAATGAGCAGTTCTTC	CASSSSARTPGNEQFF
NA	NA	TRBV10-3	TRBJ1-2	TGTGCCATGAGTGAGGACCCCTTGGGTGGCTACACCTTC	CAMSEDPLGGYTF
NA	NA	TRBV9	TRBJ2-5	TGTGCCAGCAGCGCCTGGGACACCACCCAGTACTTC	CASSAWDTTQYF
NA	NA	TRBV28	TRBJ2-2	TGTGCCAGCAGTTTTTTGGTGTACACCGGGGAGCTGTTTTTT	CASSFLVYTGELFF
few	NA	TRBV5-4	TRBJ2-2	TGTGCCAGCAGCTTGAAGAGGGACTTGTACACCGGGGAGCTGTTTTTT	CASSLKRDLYTGELFF
few	TRBD1	TRBV6-1	TRBJ1-3	TGTGCCAGCAGCTTTGACAGGGCCTCCCCTGGAAACACCATATATTTT	CASSFDRASPGNTIYF
NA	NA	TRBV24-1	TRBJ2-2	TGTGCCACCAGTGATTCCCGAGCCGGGGAGCTGTTTTTT	CATSDSRAGELFF
many	TRBD1	TRBV11-2	TRBJ2-7	TGTGCCAGCAGCTTAGTGGGACAGGGTATAGAGCAGTACTTC	CASSLVGQGIEQYF
NA	NA	TRBV20-1	TRBJ2-3	TGCAGCGCCGGGCCCCGGCAGTATTTT	CSAGPRQYF
NA	TRBD1	TRBV20-1	TRBJ2-1	TGCAGTGCTAGAGGGGGGACAGGGAAATACAATGAGCAGTTCTTC	CSARGGTGKYNEQFF
NA	NA	TRBV20-1	TRBJ2-7	TGCAGTGCTGGGGACCGGTACTCCTACGAGCAGTACTTC	CSAGDRYSYEQYF
many	NA	TRBV7-8	TRBJ1-4	TGTGCCAGCAGCTTAGGGGCGGGGGGGGTAAAGGAAAAACTGTTTTTT	CASSLGAGGVKEKLFF
NA	TRBD2	TRBV7-8	TRBJ2-7	TGTGCCAGCAGCCTTGCCGGGACTAGCGGGACCGAGCAGTACTTC	CASSLAGTSGTEQYF
NA	NA	TRBV3-1	TRBJ2-7	TGTGCCAGCAGCCAAGGGGCTAGCGACGAGCAGTACTTC	CASSQGASDEQYF